These 4 T cell receptor beta chains were all obtained from the same sample, sequenced in a study of blood T cell repertoires in COVID-19. Some clones are missing from TCRdb's copy, which holds only in-frame ones; the method was immunoSEQ multiplex PCR. Of around 94,000 clones listed, approximately 84% are singletons. The material sequenced was peripheral blood. All receptors derive from a human donor in a cohort sampled during active COVID-19.

The chain carries TRBV9 and TRBJ1-2; maybe TRBD1 (5 bases). From germline, CDR1 is SGDLS and CDR2 YYNGEE. V lost 4 bases and J 2 bases, leaving 12 bases between the germline ends. This CDR3 region has 14 residues. The CDR3 DNA is TGTGCCAGCAGCACACAGGCAGAGAACTATGGCTACACCTTC. Its protein product is CASSTQAENYGYTF.

The chain links TRBV11-2 to TRBJ2-7; D is undetermined. Trimming shortened V by 5 bases and J by 2 bases, and 13 bases separated the two germline ends. The germline V gene encodes CDR1 SGHAT and CDR2 FQNNGV. This CDR3 has 14 amino acids. CDR3 loop: CASSPGGHTYEQYF. The CDR3 DNA sequence: TGTGCCAGCAGCCCAGGTGGGCACACCTACGAGCAGTACTTC. Filled out from reference TRBV11-2 and TRBJ2-7, the complete variable domain reads EAGVAQSPRYKIIEKRQSVAFWCNPISGHATLYWYQQILGQGPKLLIQFQNNGVVDDSQLPKDRFSAERLKGVDSTLKIQPAKLEDSAVYLCASSPGGHTYEQYFGPGTRLTVT.

The chain links TRBV5-4 to TRBJ1-4; maybe TRBD1 (5 bases). CDR1 and CDR2 from the germline V gene are SGHNT and YYREEE (reference sequence). The germline V and J ends were trimmed by 0 bases and 8 bases, with 8 bases remaining between them. There are 13 residues in the CDR3. CDR3 sequence reads: CASSLAGREKLFF. The CDR3 DNA follows: TGTGCCAGCAGCTTGGCAGGGCGAGAAAAACTGTTTTTT.

This clone was observed once. The chain joins TRBV13 to TRBJ2-7; the match to TRBD2 covers 16 bases. Germline CDR1 and CDR2: PRHDT and FYEKMQ (reference sequence). V shed 4 bases, J shed 3 bases, and the junction held 3 bases outside the gene matches. There are 16 residues in the CDR3. DNA of the CDR3: TGTGCCAGCAGCTGGGGACTAGCGGGGGGGCGCTACGAGCAGTACTTC. It specifies CASSWGLAGGRYEQYF.